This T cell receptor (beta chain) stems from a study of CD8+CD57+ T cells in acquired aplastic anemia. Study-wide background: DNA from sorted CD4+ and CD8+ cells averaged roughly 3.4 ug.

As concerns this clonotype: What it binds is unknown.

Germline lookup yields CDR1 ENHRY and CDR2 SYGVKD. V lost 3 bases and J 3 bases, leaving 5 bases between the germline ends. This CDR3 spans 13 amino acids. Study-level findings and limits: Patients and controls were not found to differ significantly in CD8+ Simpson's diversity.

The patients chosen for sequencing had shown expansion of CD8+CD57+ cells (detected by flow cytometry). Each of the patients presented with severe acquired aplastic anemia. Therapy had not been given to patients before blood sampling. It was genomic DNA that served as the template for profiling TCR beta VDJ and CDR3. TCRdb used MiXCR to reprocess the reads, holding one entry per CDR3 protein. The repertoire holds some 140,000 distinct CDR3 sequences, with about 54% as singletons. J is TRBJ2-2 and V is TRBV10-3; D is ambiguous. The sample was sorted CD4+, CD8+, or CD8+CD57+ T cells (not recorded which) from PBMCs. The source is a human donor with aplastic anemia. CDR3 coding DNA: TGTGCCATCAGTGAACGGGACACCGGGGAGCTGTTTTTT. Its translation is CAISERDTGELFF.